One and the same sample provided the 23 T cell receptor beta chains below, sequenced in a study of blood T cell repertoires in COVID-19. The repertoire was sequenced with immunoSEQ multiplex PCR; TCRdb's copy has only in-frame clones and lacks some. The sample lists roughly 170,000 clones, approximately 87% occurring once. The sequencing input was peripheral blood. These TCRs come from a man between 65 and 85 years old with active or convalescent COVID-19.

This chain's CDR3 is CASSPGDSPNYGYTF. CDR3 bases: TGTGCCAGCTCACCCGGGGACAGCCCGAACTATGGCTACACCTTC. The chain employs TRBV18 and TRBJ1-2, with 7 bases fitting TRBD1. The length of the CDR3 is 15 residues. CDR1 is KGHSH, CDR2 LQKENI, per germline. With 3 bases clipped from V and 2 bases from J, the junction kept 6 bases outside the gene matches.

The V gene is TRBV3-1 (or the pseudogene TRBV3-2), the J gene TRBJ2-3; no clear D gene. The length of the CDR3 is 14 residues. The V gene's germline CDR1 is LGHDT and CDR2 YNNKEL (reference sequence). V lost 0 bases and J 5 bases, leaving 9 bases between the germline ends. CDR3 DNA sequence: TGTGCCAGCAGCCAAGAGAATTCCGGAGATACGCAGTATTTT. Protein: CASSQENSGDTQYF.

V is TRBV6-1 and J is TRBJ1-2; 7 bases map to TRBD1. From germline, CDR1 is MNHNS and CDR2 SASEGT. V shed 0 bases and J 1 base; nucleotides not matched to a gene: 2. The CDR3 extends over 15 amino acids. The CDR3 DNA is TGTGCCAGCAGTGAAGCCGGGACAGTTAACTATGGCTACACCTTC. Its protein is CASSEAGTVNYGYTF.

This CDR3 reads CASSPWDRIMVNQPQHF. DNA of the CDR3: TGTGCCAGCAGTCCCTGGGACAGGATAATGGTTAATCAGCCCCAGCATTTT. The rearrangement links TRBV28 to TRBJ1-5; TRBD1 aligns across 8 bases. CDR3 length equals 17 residues. In germline, CDR1 is MDHEN, CDR2 SYDVKM. After removal of 5 bases from V and 4 bases from J, the junction contained 13 bases not matched to a gene.

V is TRBV24-1 and J is TRBJ2-5, with TRBD1 matching 7 bases. Trimming removed 3 bases from V and 2 bases from J; junction bases left unmatched: 5. The CDR3 consists of 15 residues. The germline V gene has CDR1 KGHDR and CDR2 SFDVKD. The CDR3 coding sequence is TGTGCCACCAGTGATCCCAGACAGGGTCAAGAGACCCAGTACTTC. Its translation is CATSDPRQGQETQYF.

The chain employs TRBV4-2 and TRBJ2-7, with a possible D match to TRBD2 (5 bases). Trimming removed 4 bases at V and 2 bases at J, with 9 bases between. The germline gives CDR1 LGHNA, CDR2 YNFKEQ. This CDR3 comprises 13 residues. CDR3: CASSLPGTYEQYF. The CDR3 DNA reads as TGTGCCAGCAGCCTCCCCGGGACCTACGAGCAGTACTTC.

The sample holds a few counts of this clone. This chain joins TRBV3-1 (or the pseudogene TRBV3-2) and TRBJ1-4; D gene ambiguous. Trimming stripped 1 base from V and 10 bases from J, with 13 bases between. Germline V lookup: CDR1 LGHDT, CDR2 YNNKEL (reference sequence). The CDR3 sequence is 14 residues long. CDR3 DNA: TGTGCCAGCAGCCAAGGGCAGTCAATACGAAAACTGTTTTTT. This encodes CASSQGQSIRKLFF.

The chain joins TRBV6-2 or TRBV6-3 to TRBJ2-5; 8 bases fit TRBD2. V was clipped by 5 bases and J by 2 bases; unmatched bases: 10. Germline V lookup: CDR1 MNHEY, CDR2 SVGEGT. The CDR3 contains 16 residues. The CDR3 nucleotides are TGTGCCAGCAGTGGCCTGGGCGGGGGGCGGCAAGAGACCCAGTACTTC. Amino acids: CASSGLGGGRQETQYF.

Comments on this clone: The CDR3 end shows no conserved phenylalanine or tryptophan, and so a read error is likely. It is unclear where the CDR3 begins or ends on the DNA, so no DNA is shown, and the CDR3 is as TCRdb lists it. The rearrangement joins TRBV28 to TRBJ1-4; the DNA was not used to check the table's D call, TRBD1. Per germline, CDR1 MDHEN and CDR2 SYDVKM. The CDR3 extends over 13 residues, inclusive of both ends. CDR3 amino acids: CASSTRPGGEFAL.

This clone was found once. The rearrangement uses TRBV20-1 and TRBJ2-6; D might be TRBD1 (6 bases). V was trimmed by 3 bases and J by 0 bases, leaving 15 bases between them. The V gene's germline CDR1 is DFQATT and CDR2 SNEGSKA (reference sequence). The CDR3 is 17 residues long. The chain's CDR3 is CSASTTGRISGANVLTF. In nucleotides, the CDR3 is TGCAGTGCTAGTACGACAGGTCGAATCTCTGGGGCCAACGTCCTGACTTTC.

In nucleotides, the CDR3 is TGTGCCAGCACCAGGCGGGGACTGCGACCGGGGAACGAGCAGTACTTC. Its translation is CASTRRGLRPGNEQYF. The chain carries TRBV28 and TRBJ2-7, with D possibly matching TRBD2 (6 bases). V was trimmed by 7 bases and J by 5 bases, leaving 24 bases between them. The CDR3 spans 16 residues. Germline V gives CDR1 MDHEN, CDR2 SYDVKM.

CDR3 residues: CATSRDRAGGVETQYF. The CDR3 region has the DNA TGTGCCACCAGCAGAGATAGGGCAGGGGGTGTAGAGACCCAGTACTTC. This chain uses TRBV15 with TRBJ2-5, with 7 bases fitting TRBD1. The CDR3 totals 16 residues. Germline V gene data show CDR1 as LNHNV and CDR2 as YYDKDF (reference sequence). Trimming removed 0 bases from V and 4 bases from J; junction bases left unmatched: 8. The whole variable domain, remainder taken from reference TRBV15 and TRBJ2-5, is DAMVIQNPRYQVTQFGKPVTLSCSQTLNHNVMYWYQQKSSQAPKLLFHYYDKDFNNEADTPDNFQSRRPNTSFCFLDIRSPGLGDTAMYLCATSRDRAGGVETQYFGPGTRLLVL.

The V and J genes are TRBV6-2 or TRBV6-3 and TRBJ2-4; TRBD2 matches at 10 bases. Germline trimming cut 1 base from V and 3 bases from J; bases unmatched to any gene: 12. The germline gives CDR1 MNHEY, CDR2 SVGEGT. This CDR3 spans 19 amino acids. The CDR3 sequence: CASSYWLAGVPVNKNIQYF. CDR3 bases: TGTGCCAGCAGTTACTGGCTAGCGGGGGTCCCCGTGAACAAAAACATTCAGTACTTC.

This clone was found a few times. This chain joins TRBV6-2 or TRBV6-3 and TRBJ2-7, with 7 bases fitting TRBD2. Per the germline V gene, CDR1 is MNHEY and CDR2 is SVGEGT. The CDR3 covers 13 residues. Trimming cost V 9 bases and J 4 bases; bases outside gene matches: 9. The CDR3 nucleotides read TGTGCCAGTAGCGGGCGCCACAGGTACGAGCAGTACTTC. Its protein product is CASSGRHRYEQYF.

This chain uses TRBV28 with TRBJ1-1, with TRBD1 identical over 9 bases. The length of the CDR3 is 15 residues. Trimming removed 5 bases from V and 3 bases from J; junction bases left unmatched: 7. Per germline, CDR1 MDHEN and CDR2 SYDVKM. CDR3 residues: CASSETTGGHTEAFF. The DNA of the CDR3 is TGTGCCAGCAGTGAAACCACAGGGGGCCACACTGAAGCTTTCTTT.

In DNA, the CDR3 is TGTGCCAGCAGTTTTTCCCCGCGGGCAGGGGGCGCGTACGAGCAGTACTTC. Protein sequence: CASSFSPRAGGAYEQYF. The chain couples TRBV28 to TRBJ2-7; TRBD1 matches 8 bases. V lost 3 bases and J lost 4; bases outside the gene matches: 14. There are 17 residues in the CDR3. Germline V gene lookup returns CDR1 MDHEN and CDR2 SYDVKM.

The J gene is TRBJ1-6, the V gene TRBV18, with D unclear. The CDR3 consists of 14 residues. The V gene lost 4 bases and the J gene lost 5 bases, with 9 bases spanning the gap. CDR1 and CDR2 (germline): KGHSH, LQKENI. The CDR3 sequence: CASSLAVNNSPLHF. CDR3 DNA sequence: TGTGCCAGCTCACTGGCAGTGAATAATTCACCCCTCCACTTT.

DNA for the CDR3: TGCAGTGCTAGTGATACCGGGACTTACACTGAAGCTTTCTTT. It translates to CSASDTGTYTEAFF. The V call is TRBV20-1, the J call TRBJ1-1; maybe TRBD1 (5 bases). V was shortened by 3 bases and J by 3 bases, with 14 bases between the two germline ends. The CDR3 sequence is 14 residues long. The germline gives CDR1 DFQATT, CDR2 SNEGSKA (reference sequence).

The genes are TRBV5-1 and TRBJ1-6; D not certain. The CDR3 totals 15 residues. V lost 4 bases to trimming and J lost 7 bases, with 15 bases between them. The germline CDR1 and CDR2 sequences are SGHRS and YFSETQ. CDR3 protein: CASSPRELGNSPLHF. Here the CDR3 DNA reads TGCGCCAGCAGCCCCCGGGAGTTGGGGAATTCACCCCTCCACTTT.

This clone was seen once. The chain joins TRBV28 to TRBJ1-2, with D tentatively TRBD1 (6 bases). Trimming removed 3 bases at V and 7 bases at J, with 15 bases between. The CDR3 loop spans 14 amino acids. Germline V CDR1 and CDR2: MDHEN, SYDVKM. The CDR3 loop is CASSLGGAQSGYTF. The CDR3 DNA is TGTGCCAGCAGTTTGGGGGGGGCGCAGTCTGGCTACACCTTC.

The chain couples TRBV19 to TRBJ1-2, with unresolved D. The CDR3 covers 12 residues. Per germline, CDR1 LNHDA and CDR2 SQIVND (reference sequence). V was shortened by 4 bases and J by 5 bases, with 8 bases between the two germline ends. This CDR3 is CASSTDTYGYTF. Here the CDR3 DNA reads TGTGCCAGTAGTACAGACACTTATGGCTACACCTTC.

This chain uses TRBV7-8 with TRBJ1-1, with 12 bases aligning to TRBD1. Germline trimming cut 5 bases from V and 5 bases from J; bases unmatched to any gene: 9. CDR3 length equals 16 residues. Per germline, CDR1 SGHVS and CDR2 FQNEAQ. In DNA, the CDR3 is TGTGCCAGCAGCATACTGGGACAGGGGGCCCGAACTGAAGCTTTCTTT. Residues: CASSILGQGARTEAFF.

This clone was observed a few times. The rearrangement links TRBV9 to TRBJ2-2; D not resolved. There are 14 residues in the CDR3. V lost 0 bases to trimming and J lost 7 bases, with 10 bases between them. Germline CDR1 and CDR2: SGDLS and YYNGEE. CDR3 amino acids: CASSVGDTIGELFF. The CDR3 DNA reads as TGTGCCAGCAGCGTAGGAGATACGATCGGGGAGCTGTTTTTT.